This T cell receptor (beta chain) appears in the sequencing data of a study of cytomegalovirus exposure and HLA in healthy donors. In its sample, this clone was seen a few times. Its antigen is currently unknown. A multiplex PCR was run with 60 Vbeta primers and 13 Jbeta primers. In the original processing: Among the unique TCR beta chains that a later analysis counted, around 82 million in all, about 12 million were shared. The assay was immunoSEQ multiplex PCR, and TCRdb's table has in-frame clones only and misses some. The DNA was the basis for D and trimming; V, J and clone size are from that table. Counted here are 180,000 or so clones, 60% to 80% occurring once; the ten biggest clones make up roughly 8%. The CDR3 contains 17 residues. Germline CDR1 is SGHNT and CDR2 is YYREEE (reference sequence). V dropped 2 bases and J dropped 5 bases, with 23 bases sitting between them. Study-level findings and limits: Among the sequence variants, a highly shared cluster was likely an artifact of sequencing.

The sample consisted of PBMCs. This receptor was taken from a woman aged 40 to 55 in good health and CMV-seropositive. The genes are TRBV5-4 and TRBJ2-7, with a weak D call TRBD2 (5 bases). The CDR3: CASSLVGEFGGFHEQYF. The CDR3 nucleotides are TGTGCCAGCAGCTTAGTGGGAGAGTTCGGTGGGTTCCACGAGCAGTACTTC.